Included here is one T cell receptor beta chain sequence, with context. Its antigen is not known. Construction of TCR beta libraries was accomplished by means of UMI-labeled 5' RACE. TCRdb reprocessed the 5' RACE reads and keeps a single row for each CDR3 protein, giving no DNA. The sample data list about 10,000 distinct CDR3 sequences. CDR3 length: 15 residues. This sample is drawn from a study of human CD8 memory T cell subsets. Findings and caveats of the study: Estimation by Chao1 suggested that stem-like memory T cells had more diversity than did precursor exhausted T cells.

Enrichment for total CD8+ T cells was performed by negative magnetic separation. The chain couples TRBV12-3 or TRBV12-4 to TRBJ2-1; as DNA is missing, the TRBD2 call by TCRdb cannot be tested. The sequenced material came from CD8+ stem-like memory T cells (TSCM and TCM) sorted from PBMCs. The subset was: stem-like memory CD8 T cells (TSTEM), CCR7+ PD-1- TIGIT-. This sequence was found in a human donor in good health. The CDR3: CASSFFSLARGEQFF.